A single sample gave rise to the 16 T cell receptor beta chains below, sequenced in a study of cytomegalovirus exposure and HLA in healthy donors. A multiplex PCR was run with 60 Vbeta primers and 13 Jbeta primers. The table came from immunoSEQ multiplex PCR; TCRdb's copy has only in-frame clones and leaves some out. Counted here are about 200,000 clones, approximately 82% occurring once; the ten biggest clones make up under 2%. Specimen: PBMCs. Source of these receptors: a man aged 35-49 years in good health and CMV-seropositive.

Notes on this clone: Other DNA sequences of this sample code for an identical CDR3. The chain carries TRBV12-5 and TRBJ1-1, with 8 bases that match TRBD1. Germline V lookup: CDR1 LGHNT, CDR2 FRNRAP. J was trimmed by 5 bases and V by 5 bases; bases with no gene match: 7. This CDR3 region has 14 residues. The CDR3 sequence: CASGLGQGGTEAFF. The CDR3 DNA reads TGTGCTAGTGGTCTCGGACAGGGAGGTACTGAAGCTTTCTTT.

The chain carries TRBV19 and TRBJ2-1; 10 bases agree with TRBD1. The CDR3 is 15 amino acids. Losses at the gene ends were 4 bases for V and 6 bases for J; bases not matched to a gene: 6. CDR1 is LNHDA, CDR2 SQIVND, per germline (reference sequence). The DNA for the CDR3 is TGTGCCAGTAGTAGGTCCTGGACAGGGGGCAATGAGCAGTTCTTC. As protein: CASSRSWTGGNEQFF.

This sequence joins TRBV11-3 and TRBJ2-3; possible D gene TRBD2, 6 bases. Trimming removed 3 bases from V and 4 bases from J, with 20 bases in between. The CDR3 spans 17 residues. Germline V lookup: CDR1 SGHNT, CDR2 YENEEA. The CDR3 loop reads CASSFQPPGSEADTQYF. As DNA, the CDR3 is TGTGCCAGCAGCTTTCAGCCCCCCGGGAGTGAGGCAGATACGCAGTATTTT. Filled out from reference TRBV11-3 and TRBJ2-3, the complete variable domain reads EAGVVQSPRYKIIEKKQPVAFWCNPISGHNTLYWYLQNLGQGPELLIRYENEEAVDDSQLPKDRFSAERLKGVDSTLKIQPAELGDSAVYLCASSFQPPGSEADTQYFGPGTRLTVL.

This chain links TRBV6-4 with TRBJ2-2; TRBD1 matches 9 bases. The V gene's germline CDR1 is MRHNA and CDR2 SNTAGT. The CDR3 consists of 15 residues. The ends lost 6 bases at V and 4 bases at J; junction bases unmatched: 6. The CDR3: CASSEQGAPTGELFF. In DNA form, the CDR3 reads TGTGCCAGCAGCGAACAGGGGGCGCCCACCGGGGAGCTGTTTTTT.

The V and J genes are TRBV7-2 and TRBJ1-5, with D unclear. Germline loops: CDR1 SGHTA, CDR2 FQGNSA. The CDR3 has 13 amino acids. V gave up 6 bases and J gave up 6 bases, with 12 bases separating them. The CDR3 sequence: CASSLYEGQPQHF. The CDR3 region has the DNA TGTGCCAGCAGTCTATATGAGGGTCAGCCCCAGCATTTT.

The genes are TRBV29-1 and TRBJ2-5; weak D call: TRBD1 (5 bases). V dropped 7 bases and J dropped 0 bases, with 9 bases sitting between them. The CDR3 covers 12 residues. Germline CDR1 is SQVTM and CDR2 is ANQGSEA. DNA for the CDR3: TGCAGCGGGACGACAGACCAAGAGACCCAGTACTTC. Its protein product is CSGTTDQETQYF.

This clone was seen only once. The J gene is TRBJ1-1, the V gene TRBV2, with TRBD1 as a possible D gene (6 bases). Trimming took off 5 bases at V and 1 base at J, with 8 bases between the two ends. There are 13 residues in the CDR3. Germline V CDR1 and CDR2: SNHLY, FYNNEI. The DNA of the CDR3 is TGTGCCAGCAGTCCACAGGGGAACACTGAAGCTTTCTTT. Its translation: CASSPQGNTEAFF. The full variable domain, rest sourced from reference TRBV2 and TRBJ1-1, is EPEVTQTPSHQVTQMGQEVILRCVPISNHLYFYWYRQILGQKVEFLVSFYNNEISEKSEIFDDQFSVERPDGSNFTLKIRSTKLEDSAMYFCASSPQGNTEAFFGQGTRLTVV.

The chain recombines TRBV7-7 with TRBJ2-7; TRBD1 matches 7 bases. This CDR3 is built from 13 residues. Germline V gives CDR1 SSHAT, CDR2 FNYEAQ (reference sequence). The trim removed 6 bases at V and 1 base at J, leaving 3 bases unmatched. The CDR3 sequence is CASSQDRSYEQYF. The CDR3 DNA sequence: TGTGCCAGCAGTCAGGACAGGTCCTACGAGCAGTACTTC.

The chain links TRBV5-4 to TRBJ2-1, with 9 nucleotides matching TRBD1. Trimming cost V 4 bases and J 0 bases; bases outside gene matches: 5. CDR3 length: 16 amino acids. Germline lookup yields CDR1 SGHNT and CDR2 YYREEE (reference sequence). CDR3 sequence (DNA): TGTGCCAGCAGCGCCAGGGACAGGGTCTCCTACAATGAGCAGTTCTTC. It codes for CASSARDRVSYNEQFF.

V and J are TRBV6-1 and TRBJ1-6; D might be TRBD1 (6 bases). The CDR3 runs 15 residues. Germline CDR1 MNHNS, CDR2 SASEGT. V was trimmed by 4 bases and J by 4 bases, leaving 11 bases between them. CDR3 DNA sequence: TGTGCCAGCAGTGGTCAGGACAGATATAATTCACCCCTCCACTTT. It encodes CASSGQDRYNSPLHF.

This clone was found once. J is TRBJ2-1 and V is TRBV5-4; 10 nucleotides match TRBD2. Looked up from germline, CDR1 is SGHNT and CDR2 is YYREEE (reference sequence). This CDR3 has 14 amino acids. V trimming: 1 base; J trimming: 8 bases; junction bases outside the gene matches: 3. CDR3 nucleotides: TGTGCCAGCAGCTTGTTGCTAGCGGGAGATGAGCAGTTCTTC. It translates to CASSLLLAGDEQFF.

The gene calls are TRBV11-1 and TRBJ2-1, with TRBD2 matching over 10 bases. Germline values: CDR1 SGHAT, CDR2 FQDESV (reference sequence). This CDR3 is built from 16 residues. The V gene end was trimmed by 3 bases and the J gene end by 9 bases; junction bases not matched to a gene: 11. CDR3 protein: CASSLLASGSSLEQFF. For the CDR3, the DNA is TGTGCCAGCAGCTTGCTAGCTAGCGGGAGCTCCCTTGAGCAGTTCTTC.

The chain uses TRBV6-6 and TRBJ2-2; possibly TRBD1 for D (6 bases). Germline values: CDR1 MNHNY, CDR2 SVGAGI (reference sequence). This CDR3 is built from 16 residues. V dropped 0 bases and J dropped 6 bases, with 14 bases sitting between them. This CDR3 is CASSYSLAGVPGELFF. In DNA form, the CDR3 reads TGTGCCAGCAGTTACTCGTTGGCAGGGGTTCCCGGGGAGCTGTTTTTT.

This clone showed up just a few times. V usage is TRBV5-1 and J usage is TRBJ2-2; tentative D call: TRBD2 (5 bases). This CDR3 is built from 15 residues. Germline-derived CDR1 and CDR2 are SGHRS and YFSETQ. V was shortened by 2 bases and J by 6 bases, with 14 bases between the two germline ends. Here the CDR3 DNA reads TGCGCCAGCAGCTTTCTTGCGGGTTTTGCCGGGGAGCTGTTTTTT. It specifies CASSFLAGFAGELFF.

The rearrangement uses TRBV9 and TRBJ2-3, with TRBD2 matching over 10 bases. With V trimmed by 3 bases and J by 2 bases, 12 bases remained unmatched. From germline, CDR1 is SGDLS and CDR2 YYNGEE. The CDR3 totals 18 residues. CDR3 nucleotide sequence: TGTGCCAGCAGCGGACACCCCCGGACTAGCGGATACACAGATACGCAGTATTTT. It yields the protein CASSGHPRTSGYTDTQYF.

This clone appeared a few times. The CDR3: CASSISGVRAGELFF. CDR3 nucleotide sequence: TGTGCCAGCAGCATTAGCGGGGTTAGAGCCGGGGAGCTGTTTTTT. This sequence joins TRBV5-4 and TRBJ2-2; TRBD2 matches 8 bases. V shed 4 bases, J shed 6 bases, and the junction held 8 bases outside the gene matches. The CDR3 consists of 15 residues. Germline CDR1 is SGHNT and CDR2 is YYREEE (reference sequence).